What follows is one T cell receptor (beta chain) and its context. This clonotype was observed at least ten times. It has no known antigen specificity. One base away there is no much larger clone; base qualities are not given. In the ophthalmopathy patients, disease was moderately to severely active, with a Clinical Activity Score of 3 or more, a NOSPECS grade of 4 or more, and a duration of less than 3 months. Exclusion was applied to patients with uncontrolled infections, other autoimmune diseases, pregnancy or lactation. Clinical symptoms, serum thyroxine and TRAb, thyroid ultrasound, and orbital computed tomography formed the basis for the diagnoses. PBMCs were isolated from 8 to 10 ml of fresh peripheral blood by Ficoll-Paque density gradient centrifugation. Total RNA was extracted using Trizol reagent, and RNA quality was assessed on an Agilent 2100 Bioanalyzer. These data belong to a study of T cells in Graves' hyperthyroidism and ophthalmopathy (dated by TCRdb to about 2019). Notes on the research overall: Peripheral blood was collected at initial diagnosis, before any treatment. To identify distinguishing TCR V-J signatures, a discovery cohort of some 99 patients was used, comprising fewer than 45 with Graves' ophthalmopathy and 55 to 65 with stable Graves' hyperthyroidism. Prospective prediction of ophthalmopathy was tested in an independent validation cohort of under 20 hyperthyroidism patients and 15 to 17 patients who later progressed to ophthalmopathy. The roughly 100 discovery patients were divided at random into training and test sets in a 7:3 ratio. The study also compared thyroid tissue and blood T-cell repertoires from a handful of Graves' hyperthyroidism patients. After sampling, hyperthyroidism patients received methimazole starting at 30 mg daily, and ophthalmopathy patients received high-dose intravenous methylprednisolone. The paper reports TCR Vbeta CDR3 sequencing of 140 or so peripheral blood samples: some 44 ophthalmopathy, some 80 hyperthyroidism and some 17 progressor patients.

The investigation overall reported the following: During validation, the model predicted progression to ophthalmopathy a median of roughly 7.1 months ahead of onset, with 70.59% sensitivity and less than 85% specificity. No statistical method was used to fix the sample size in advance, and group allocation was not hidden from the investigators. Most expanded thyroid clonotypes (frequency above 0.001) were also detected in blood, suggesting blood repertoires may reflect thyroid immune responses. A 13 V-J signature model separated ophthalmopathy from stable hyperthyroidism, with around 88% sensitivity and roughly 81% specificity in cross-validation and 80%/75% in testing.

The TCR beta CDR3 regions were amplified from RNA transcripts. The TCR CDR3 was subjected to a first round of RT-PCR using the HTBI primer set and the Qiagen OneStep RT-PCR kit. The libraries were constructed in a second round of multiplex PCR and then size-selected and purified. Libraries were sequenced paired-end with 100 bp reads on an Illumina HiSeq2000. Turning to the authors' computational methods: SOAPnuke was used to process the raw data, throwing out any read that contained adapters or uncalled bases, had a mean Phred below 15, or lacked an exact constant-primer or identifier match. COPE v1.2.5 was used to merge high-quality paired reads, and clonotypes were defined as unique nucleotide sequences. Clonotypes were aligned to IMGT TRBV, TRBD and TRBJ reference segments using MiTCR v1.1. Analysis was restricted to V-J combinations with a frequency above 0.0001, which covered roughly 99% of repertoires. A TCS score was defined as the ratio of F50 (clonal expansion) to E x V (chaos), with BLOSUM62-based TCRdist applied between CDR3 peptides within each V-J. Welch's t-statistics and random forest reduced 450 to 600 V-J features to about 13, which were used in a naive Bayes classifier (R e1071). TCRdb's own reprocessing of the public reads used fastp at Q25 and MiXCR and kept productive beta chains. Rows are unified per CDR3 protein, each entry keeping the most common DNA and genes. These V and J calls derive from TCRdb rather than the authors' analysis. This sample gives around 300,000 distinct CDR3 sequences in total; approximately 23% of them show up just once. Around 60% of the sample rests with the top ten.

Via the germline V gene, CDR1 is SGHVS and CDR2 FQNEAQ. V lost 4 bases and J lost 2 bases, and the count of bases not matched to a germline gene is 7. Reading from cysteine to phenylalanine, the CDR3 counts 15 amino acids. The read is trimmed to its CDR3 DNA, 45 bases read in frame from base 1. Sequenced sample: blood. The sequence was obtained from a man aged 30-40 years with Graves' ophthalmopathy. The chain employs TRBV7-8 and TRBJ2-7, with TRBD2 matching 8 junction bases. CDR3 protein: CASSSGTSQPYEQYF. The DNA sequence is TGTGCCAGCAGCTCCGGGACTAGTCAGCCCTACGAGCAGTACTTC.